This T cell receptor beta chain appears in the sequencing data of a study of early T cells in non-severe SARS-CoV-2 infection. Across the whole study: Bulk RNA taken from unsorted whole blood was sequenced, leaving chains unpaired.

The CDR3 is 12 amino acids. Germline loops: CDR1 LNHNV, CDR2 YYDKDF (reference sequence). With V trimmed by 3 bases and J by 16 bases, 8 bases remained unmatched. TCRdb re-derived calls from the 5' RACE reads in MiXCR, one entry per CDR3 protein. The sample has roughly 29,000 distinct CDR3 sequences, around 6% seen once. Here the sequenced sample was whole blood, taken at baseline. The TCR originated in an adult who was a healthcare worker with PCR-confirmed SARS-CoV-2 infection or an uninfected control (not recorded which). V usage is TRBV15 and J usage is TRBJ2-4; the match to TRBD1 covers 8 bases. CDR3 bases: TGTGCCACCAGCAGGGACAGGGTCCCGGGATACTTC. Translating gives CATSRDRVPGYF.